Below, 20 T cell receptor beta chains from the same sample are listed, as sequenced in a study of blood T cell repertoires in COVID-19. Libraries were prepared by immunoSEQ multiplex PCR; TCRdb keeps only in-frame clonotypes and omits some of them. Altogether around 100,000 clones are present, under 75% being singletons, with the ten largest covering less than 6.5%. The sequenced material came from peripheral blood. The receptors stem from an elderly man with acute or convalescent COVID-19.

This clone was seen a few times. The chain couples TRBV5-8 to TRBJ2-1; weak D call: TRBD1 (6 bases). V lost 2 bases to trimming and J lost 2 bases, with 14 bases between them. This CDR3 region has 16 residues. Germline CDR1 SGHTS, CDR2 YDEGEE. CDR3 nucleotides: TGTGCCAGCAGCTTCTTAGGGACACCAACCTACAATGAGCAGTTCTTC. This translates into CASSFLGTPTYNEQFF.

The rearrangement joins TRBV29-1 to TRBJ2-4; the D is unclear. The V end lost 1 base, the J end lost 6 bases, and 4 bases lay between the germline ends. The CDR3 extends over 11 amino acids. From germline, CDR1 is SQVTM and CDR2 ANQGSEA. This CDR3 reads CSVEVGNIQYF. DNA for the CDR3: TGCAGCGTTGAAGTCGGAAACATTCAGTACTTC.

The CDR3 region has the DNA TGTGCCAGCAGTCGGACAGAAGATACGCAGTATTTT. The encoded protein is CASSRTEDTQYF. The gene calls are TRBV6-5 and TRBJ2-3; tentative D call: TRBD1 (6 bases). CDR1 is MNHEY, CDR2 SVGAGI, per germline. CDR3 length: 12 residues. V was shortened by 5 bases and J by 5 bases, with 8 bases between the two germline ends.

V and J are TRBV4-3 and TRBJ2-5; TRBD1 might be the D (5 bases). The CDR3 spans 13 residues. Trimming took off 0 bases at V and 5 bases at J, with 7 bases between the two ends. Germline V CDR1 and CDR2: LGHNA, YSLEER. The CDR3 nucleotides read TGCGCCAGCAGCCAAGAAGGGGTCGAGACCCAGTACTTC. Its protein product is CASSQEGVETQYF.

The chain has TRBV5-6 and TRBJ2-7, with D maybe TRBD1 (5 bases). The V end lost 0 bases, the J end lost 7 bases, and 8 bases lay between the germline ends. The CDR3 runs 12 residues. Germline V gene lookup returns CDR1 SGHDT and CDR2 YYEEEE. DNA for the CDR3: TGTGCCAGCAGCTTGGCAGGGCTTGAGCAGTACTTC. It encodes CASSLAGLEQYF.

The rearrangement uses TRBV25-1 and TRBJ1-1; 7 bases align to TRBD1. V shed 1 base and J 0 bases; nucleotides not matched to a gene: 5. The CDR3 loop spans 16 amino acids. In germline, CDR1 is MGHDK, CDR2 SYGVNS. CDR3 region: CASSEWDSLMNTEAFF. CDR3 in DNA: TGTGCCAGCAGTGAATGGGACAGTCTAATGAACACTGAAGCTTTCTTT.

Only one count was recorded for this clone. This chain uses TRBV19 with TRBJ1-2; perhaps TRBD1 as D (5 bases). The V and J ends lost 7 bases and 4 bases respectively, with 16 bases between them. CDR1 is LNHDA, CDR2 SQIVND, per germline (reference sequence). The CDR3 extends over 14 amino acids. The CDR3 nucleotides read TGTGCCAGTAACATGAGACAGTCCGGCTATGGCTACACCTTC. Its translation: CASNMRQSGYGYTF.

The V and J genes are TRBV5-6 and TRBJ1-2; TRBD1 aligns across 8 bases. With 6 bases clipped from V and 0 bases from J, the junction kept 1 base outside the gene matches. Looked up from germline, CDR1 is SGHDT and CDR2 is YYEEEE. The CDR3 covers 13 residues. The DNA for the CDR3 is TGTGCCAGCAAACAGGGGGCTAACTATGGCTACACCTTC. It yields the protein CASKQGANYGYTF.

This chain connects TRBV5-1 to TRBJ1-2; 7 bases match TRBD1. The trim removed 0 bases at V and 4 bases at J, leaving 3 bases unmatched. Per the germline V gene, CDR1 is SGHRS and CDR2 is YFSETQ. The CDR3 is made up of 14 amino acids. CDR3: CASSLASGGYGYTF. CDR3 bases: TGCGCCAGCAGCTTGGCCTCAGGGGGCTATGGCTACACCTTC.

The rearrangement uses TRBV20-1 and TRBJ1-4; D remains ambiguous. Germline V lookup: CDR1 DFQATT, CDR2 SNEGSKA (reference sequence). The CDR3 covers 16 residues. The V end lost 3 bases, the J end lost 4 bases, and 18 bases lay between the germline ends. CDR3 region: CSASFLGAANNEKLFF. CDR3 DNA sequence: TGCAGTGCTAGTTTTTTAGGAGCCGCGAATAATGAAAAACTGTTTTTT.

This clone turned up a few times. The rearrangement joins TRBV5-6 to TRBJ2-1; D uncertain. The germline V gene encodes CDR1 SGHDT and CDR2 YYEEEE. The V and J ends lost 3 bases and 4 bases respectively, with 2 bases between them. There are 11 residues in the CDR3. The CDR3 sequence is CASSSYNEQFF. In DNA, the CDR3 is TGTGCCAGCAGCTCGTACAATGAGCAGTTCTTC.

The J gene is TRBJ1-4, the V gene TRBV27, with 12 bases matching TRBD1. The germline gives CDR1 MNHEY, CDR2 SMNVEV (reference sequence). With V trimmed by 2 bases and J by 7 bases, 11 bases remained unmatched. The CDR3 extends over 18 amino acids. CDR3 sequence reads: CASSLIGGQGARGEKLFF. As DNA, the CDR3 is TGTGCCAGCAGTTTAATAGGGGGACAGGGGGCTCGGGGTGAAAAACTGTTTTTT.

The CDR3 DNA follows: TGTGCCAGCAGCCAATCTGCAGGAGGAATAATGGACGAGCAGTACTTC. It encodes CASSQSAGGIMDEQYF. The chain links TRBV16 to TRBJ2-7; D is possibly TRBD2 (5 bases). This CDR3 comprises 16 residues. V dropped 0 bases and J dropped 5 bases, with 17 bases sitting between them. Germline values: CDR1 KGHSY, CDR2 FQNENV.

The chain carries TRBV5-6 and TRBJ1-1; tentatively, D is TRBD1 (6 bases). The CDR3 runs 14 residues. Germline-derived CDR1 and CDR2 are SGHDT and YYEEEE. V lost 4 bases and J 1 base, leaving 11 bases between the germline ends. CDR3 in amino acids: CASSPDSENTEAFF. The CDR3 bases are TGTGCCAGCAGCCCGGACAGTGAGAACACTGAAGCTTTCTTT.

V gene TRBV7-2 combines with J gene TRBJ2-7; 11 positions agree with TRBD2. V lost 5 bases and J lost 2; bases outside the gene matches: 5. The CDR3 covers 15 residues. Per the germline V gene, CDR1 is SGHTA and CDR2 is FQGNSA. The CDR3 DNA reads TGTGCCAGCAGCAGAGGGACTAGCGGACCCTACGAGCAGTACTTC. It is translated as CASSRGTSGPYEQYF.

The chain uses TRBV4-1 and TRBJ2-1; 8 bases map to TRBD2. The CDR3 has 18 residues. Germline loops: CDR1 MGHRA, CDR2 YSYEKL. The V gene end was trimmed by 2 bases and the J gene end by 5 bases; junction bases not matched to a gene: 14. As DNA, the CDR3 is TGCGCCAGCAGCCAAAAGTCGAGAGGAGCGGGAGAACACAATGAGCAGTTCTTC. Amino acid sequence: CASSQKSRGAGEHNEQFF.

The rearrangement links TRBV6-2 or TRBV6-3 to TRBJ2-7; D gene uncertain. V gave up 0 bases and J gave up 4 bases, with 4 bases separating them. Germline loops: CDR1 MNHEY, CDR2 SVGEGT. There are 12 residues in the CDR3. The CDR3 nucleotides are TGTGCCAGCAGTTACTCGAGTTACGAGCAGTACTTC. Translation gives CASSYSSYEQYF.

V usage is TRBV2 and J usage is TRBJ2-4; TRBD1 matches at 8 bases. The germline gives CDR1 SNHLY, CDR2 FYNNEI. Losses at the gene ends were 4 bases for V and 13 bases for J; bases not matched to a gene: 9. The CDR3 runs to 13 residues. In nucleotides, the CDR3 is TGTGCCAGCAGTGTGGGACAGGCCAGAAGACAGTACTTC. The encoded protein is CASSVGQARRQYF.

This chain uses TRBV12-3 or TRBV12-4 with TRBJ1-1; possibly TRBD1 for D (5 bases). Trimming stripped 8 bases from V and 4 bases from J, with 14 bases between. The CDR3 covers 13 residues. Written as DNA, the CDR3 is TGTGCCAGCCTGGGGGGTGGCGGCACTGAAGCTTTCTTT. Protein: CASLGGGGTEAFF.

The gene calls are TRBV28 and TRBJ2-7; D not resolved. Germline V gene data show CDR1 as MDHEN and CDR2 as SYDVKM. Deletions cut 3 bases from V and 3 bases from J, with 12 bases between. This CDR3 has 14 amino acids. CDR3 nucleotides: TGTGCCAGCAGTTTGGCCGCAGGCTACTACGAGCAGTACTTC. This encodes CASSLAAGYYEQYF.